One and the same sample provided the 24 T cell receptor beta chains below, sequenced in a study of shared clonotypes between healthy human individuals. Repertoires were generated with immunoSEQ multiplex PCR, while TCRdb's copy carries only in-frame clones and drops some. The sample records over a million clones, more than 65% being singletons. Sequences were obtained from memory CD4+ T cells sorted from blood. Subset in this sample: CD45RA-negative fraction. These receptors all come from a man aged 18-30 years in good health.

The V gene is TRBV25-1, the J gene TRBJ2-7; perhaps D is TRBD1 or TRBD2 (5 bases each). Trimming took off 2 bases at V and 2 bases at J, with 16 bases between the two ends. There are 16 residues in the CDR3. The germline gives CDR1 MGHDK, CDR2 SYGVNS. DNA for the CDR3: TGTGCCAGCAGTGAAGGGGGTCGTAAAAAGGCCTACGAGCAGTACTTC. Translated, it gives CASSEGGRKKAYEQYF.

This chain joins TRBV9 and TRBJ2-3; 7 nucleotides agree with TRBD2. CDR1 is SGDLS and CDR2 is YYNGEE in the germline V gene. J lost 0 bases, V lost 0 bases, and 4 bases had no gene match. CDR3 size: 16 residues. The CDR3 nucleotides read TGTGCCAGCAGCGTAGACCTAGCGGCTAGCACAGATACGCAGTATTTT. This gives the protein CASSVDLAASTDTQYF.

The DNA for the CDR3 is TGTGCCTGGGAACAAGGGAACTATGGCTACACCTTC. This sequence encodes CAWEQGNYGYTF. This chain connects TRBV30 to TRBJ1-2; the D is unclear. V was cut by 5 bases and J by 2 bases, with 9 bases left in between. The CDR3 length is 12 residues. The germline V gene has CDR1 GTSNPN and CDR2 SVGIG (reference sequence).

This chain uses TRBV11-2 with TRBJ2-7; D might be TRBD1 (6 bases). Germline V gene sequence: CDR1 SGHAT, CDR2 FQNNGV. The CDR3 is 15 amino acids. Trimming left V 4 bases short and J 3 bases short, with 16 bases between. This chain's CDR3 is CASSWITRGSYEQYF. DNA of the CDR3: TGTGCCAGCAGCTGGATTACCAGGGGAAGCTACGAGCAGTACTTC.

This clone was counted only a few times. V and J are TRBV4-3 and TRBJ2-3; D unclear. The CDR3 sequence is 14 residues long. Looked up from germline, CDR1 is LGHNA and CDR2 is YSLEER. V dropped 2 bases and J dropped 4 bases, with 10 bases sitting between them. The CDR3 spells CASSQWPAADTQYF. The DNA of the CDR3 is TGCGCCAGCAGCCAATGGCCAGCAGCAGATACGCAGTATTTT.

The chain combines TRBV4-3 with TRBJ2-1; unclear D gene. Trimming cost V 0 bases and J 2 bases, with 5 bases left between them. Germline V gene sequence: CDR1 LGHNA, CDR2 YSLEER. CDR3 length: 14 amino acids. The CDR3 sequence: CASSQDSPYNEQFF. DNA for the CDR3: TGCGCCAGCAGCCAAGATTCCCCCTACAATGAGCAGTTCTTC.

Here the CDR3 DNA reads TGTGCCAGCAGCTCCAGACAGAATTATCAGCCCCAGCATTTT. Amino acids: CASSSRQNYQPQHF. V gene TRBV7-9 combines with J gene TRBJ1-5, with D possibly being TRBD1 (5 bases). Germline V lookup: CDR1 SEHNR, CDR2 FQNEAQ (reference sequence). This CDR3 region has 14 residues. V was shortened by 4 bases and J by 5 bases, with 12 bases between the two germline ends.

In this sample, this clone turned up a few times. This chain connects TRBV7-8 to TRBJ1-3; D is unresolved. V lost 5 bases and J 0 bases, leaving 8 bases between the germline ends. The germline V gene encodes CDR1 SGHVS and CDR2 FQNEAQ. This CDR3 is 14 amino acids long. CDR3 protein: CASSAQDSGNTIYF. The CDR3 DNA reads TGTGCCAGCAGCGCACAAGACTCTGGAAACACCATATATTTT.

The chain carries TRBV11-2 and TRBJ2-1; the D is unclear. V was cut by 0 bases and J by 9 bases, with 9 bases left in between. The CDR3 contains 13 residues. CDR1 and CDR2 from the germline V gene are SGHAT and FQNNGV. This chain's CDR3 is CASSLDRLLEQFF. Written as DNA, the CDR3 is TGTGCCAGCAGCTTAGACAGGTTGCTTGAGCAGTTCTTC. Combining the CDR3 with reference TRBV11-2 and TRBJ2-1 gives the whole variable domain EAGVAQSPRYKIIEKRQSVAFWCNPISGHATLYWYQQILGQGPKLLIQFQNNGVVDDSQLPKDRFSAERLKGVDSTLKIQPAKLEDSAVYLCASSLDRLLEQFFGPGTRLTVL.

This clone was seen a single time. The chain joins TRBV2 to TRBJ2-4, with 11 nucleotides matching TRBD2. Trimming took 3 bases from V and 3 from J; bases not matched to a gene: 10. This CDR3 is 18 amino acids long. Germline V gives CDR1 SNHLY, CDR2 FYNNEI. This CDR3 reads CASSDILLAGGGKNIQYF. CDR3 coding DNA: TGTGCCAGCAGTGATATACTCCTAGCGGGAGGAGGCAAAAACATTCAGTACTTC.

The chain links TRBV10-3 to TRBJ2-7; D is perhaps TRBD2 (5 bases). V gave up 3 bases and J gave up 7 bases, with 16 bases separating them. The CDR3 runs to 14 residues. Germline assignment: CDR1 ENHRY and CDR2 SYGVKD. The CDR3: CAISDLKGRGEQYF. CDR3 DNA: TGTGCCATCAGTGATCTTAAAGGCCGGGGAGAGCAGTACTTC.

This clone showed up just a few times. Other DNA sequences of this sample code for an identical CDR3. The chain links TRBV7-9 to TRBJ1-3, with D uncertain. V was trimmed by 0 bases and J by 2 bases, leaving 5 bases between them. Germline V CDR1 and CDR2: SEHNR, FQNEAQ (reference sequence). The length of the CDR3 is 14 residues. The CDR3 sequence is CASSLAGTGNTIYF. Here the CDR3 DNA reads TGTGCCAGCAGCTTAGCGGGGACTGGAAACACCATATATTTT.

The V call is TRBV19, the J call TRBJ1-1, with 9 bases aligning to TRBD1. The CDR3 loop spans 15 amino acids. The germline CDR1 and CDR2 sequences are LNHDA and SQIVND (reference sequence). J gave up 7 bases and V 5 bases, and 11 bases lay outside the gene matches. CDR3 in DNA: TGTGCCAGTAGTGGGCCGGGACAGGGCCTTAGTGAAGCTTTCTTT. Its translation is CASSGPGQGLSEAFF.

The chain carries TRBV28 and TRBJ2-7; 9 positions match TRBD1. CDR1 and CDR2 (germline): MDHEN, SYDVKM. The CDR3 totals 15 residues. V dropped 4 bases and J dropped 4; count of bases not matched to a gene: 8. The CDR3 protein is CASSYHLGQGYEQYF. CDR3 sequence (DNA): TGTGCCAGCAGTTATCATCTGGGACAGGGTTACGAGCAGTACTTC.

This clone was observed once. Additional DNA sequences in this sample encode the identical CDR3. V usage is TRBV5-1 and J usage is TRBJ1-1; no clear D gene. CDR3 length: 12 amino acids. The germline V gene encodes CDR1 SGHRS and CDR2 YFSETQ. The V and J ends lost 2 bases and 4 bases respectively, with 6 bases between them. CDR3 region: CASSFRGTEAFF. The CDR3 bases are TGCGCCAGCAGCTTTCGCGGCACTGAAGCTTTCTTT.

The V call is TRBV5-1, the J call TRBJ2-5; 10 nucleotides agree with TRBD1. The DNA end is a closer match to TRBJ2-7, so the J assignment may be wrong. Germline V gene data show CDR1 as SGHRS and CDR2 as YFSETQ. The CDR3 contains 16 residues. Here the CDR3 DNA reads TGCGCCAGCAGCCCCCTGGACAGGGGGGGGTCCTACGAGCAGTACTTC. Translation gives CASSPLDRGGSYEQYF.

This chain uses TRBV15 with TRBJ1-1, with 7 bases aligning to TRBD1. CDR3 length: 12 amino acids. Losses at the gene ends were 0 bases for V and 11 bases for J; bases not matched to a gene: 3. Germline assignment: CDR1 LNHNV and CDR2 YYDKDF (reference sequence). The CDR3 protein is CATSRDDRVAFF. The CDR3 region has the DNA TGTGCCACCAGCAGAGATGACAGGGTCGCTTTCTTT.

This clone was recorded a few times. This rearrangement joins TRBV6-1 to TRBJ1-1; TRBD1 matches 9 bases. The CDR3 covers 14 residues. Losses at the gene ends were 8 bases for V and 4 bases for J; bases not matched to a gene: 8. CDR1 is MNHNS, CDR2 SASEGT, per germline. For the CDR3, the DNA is TGTGCCAGCGGAATCGGACAGGGGACCACTGAAGCTTTCTTT. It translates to CASGIGQGTTEAFF.

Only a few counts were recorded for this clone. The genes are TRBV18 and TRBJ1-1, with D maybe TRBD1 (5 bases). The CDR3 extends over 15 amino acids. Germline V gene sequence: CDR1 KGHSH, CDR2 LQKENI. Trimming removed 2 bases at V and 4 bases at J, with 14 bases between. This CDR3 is CASSPTTGTGTEAFF. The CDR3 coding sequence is TGTGCCAGCTCACCAACAACCGGGACGGGCACTGAAGCTTTCTTT.

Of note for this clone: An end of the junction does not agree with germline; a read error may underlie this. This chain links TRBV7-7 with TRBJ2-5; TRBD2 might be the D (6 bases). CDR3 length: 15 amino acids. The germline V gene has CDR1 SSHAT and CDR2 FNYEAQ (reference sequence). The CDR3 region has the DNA TGTGCTAGCAGCCCTAATAGCGGCCCCCAAGAGACCCAGTACTTC. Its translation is CASSPNSGPQETQYF.

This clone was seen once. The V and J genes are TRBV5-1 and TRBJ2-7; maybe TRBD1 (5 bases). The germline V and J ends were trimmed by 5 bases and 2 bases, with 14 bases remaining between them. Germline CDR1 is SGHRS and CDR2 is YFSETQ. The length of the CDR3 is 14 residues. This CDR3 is CASSSALGPYEQYF. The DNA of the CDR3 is TGCGCCAGCAGTTCGGCCCTGGGGCCCTACGAGCAGTACTTC.

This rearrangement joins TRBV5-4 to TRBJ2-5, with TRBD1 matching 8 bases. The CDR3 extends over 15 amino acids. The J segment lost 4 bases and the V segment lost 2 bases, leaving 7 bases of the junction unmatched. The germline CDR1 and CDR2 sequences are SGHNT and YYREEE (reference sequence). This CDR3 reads CASSFGAGGSETQYF. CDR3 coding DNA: TGTGCCAGCAGCTTCGGGGCAGGGGGCTCAGAGACCCAGTACTTC.

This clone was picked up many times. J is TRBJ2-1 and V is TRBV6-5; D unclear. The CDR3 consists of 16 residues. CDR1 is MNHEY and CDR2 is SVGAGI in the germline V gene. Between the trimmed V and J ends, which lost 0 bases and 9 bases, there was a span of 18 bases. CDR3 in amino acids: CASSYSNSASHPEQFF. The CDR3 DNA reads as TGTGCCAGCAGTTACTCGAACAGCGCGAGTCATCCTGAGCAGTTCTTC.

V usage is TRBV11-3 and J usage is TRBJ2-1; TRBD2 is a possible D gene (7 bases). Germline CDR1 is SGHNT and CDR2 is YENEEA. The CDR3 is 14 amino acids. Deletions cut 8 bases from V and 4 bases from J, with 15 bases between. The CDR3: CASGPGGAYNEQFF. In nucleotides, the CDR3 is TGTGCCAGCGGCCCGGGGGGCGCTTACAATGAGCAGTTCTTC.